This T cell receptor (beta chain) was obtained from a study of T cells after yellow fever vaccination. The trim removed 3 bases at V and 0 bases at J, leaving 4 bases unmatched. Germline V gene lookup returns CDR1 SEHNR and CDR2 FQNEAQ (reference sequence). This CDR3 has 16 amino acids. Generation of TCR cDNA used 5'RACE template switching (which added a universal primer site and UMIs). TCRdb called the 5' RACE reads again in MiXCR, with one record for every CDR3 protein. The table shows hundreds of thousands of distinct CDR3 sequences, with less than 15% occurring only once. The receptor comes from a man aged 25-45 years who received the YFV17D yellow fever vaccine. The sample consisted of PBMCs, taken on the day of the yellow fever booster vaccination. This rearrangement joins TRBV7-9 to TRBJ2-2; TRBD1 aligns across 7 bases. CDR3 coding DNA: TGTGCCAGCAGCTTGCCAGGACAGGCGAACACCGGGGAGCTGTTTTTT. Protein sequence: CASSLPGQANTGELFF.